These 3 T cell receptor beta chains came from one sample sequenced in a study of T cell repertoires in cytomegalovirus infection. No antigen has been assigned to these receptors. Each CDR3 protein is one row after TCRdb ran MiXCR on the reads. Here the sample spans over 100,000 distinct CDR3 sequences, approximately 28% being singletons. The source material was CD8+ T cells from cultured PBMCs, sampled from culture after CMV antigen stimulation. Receptors originate from a human donor in good health (CMV status not recorded). Some clones in this sample may be carry-over from other donors' samples.

The rearrangement uses TRBV6-5 and TRBJ2-2, with a tentative D call TRBD2 (6 bases). Trimming cost V 8 bases and J 7 bases, with 20 bases left between them. This CDR3 has 15 residues. Germline V gene sequence: CDR1 MNHEY, CDR2 SVGAGI. As DNA, the CDR3 is TGTGCCAGCGGAGAAACTAGCCCATCTAGCGGGGAGCTGTTTTTT. Translated, it gives CASGETSPSSGELFF.

This clonotype was counted many times. The rearrangement uses TRBV25-1 and TRBJ2-7; D is ambiguous. Germline values: CDR1 MGHDK, CDR2 SYGVNS. V was trimmed by 1 base and J by 0 bases, leaving 1 base between them. The CDR3 sequence is 12 residues long. The CDR3 DNA reads as TGTGCCAGCAGTGAATTCTCCTACGAGCAGTACTTC. Encoded protein: CASSEFSYEQYF.

The chain uses TRBV27 and TRBJ2-1, with D perhaps TRBD1 or TRBD2 (6 bases each). Per the germline V gene, CDR1 is MNHEY and CDR2 is SMNVEV (reference sequence). V was shortened by 7 bases and J by 0 bases, with 13 bases between the two germline ends. The CDR3 spans 15 residues. This CDR3 is CASMDGGPSYNEQFF. In nucleotides, the CDR3 is TGTGCCAGCATGGACGGGGGCCCCTCCTACAATGAGCAGTTCTTC.